This TCR beta chain stems from a study of CD8+ T cells in alopecia areata. About the research overall: The duration of tofacitinib was 6 to 18 months, with 6 months off drug afterward.

V lost 5 bases and J 4 bases, leaving 3 bases between the germline ends. Germline CDR1 reads SGHAT; CDR2 reads FQNNGV. The CDR3 is made up of 11 amino acids. The sample's treatment: oral pan-JAK inhibitor, 5-10 mg twice daily. Extracted from the samples, RNA was reverse transcribed into cDNA to serve as the sequencing template. Only in-frame clones appear in the TCRdb table, and some are missing; sequencing was by immunoSEQ multiplex PCR. There are approximately 200,000 clones in the sample; less than 50% occur only once, and roughly 2.8% lies in the top ten. Comment on this clone: Its antigen is as yet unknown.

Study conclusions and caveats: Any link of baseline CD8+ expansion to response, resting on one nonresponder, remains uncertain. On tofacitinib, scalp and blood still held many of the expanded lesional clones.

This receptor was obtained from a human donor with alopecia areata. The chain carries TRBV11-2 and TRBJ2-1, with D unresolved. The material was CD4+ T cells sorted from blood, obtained between weeks 36 and 40, from a patient treated with tofacitinib. CDR3 in amino acids: CASSQYNEQFF. The DNA for the CDR3 is TGTGCCAGCAGCCAGTACAATGAGCAGTTCTTC.